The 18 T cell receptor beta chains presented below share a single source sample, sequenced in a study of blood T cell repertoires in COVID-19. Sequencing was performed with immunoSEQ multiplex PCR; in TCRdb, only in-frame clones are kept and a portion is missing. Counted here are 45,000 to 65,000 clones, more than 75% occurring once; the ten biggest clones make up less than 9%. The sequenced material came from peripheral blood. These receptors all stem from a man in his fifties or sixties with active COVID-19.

CDR3 loop: CATSRVWDVRDILFDEQFF. The CDR3 DNA reads TGTGCCACCAGCAGAGTTTGGGACGTAAGGGACATCCTTTTTGATGAGCAGTTCTTC. The rearrangement uses TRBV15 and TRBJ2-1, with D possibly TRBD1 on 6 matching bases. The germline V gene encodes CDR1 LNHNV and CDR2 YYDKDF (reference sequence). The CDR3 has 19 residues. V lost 1 base to trimming and J lost 8 bases, with 27 bases between them.

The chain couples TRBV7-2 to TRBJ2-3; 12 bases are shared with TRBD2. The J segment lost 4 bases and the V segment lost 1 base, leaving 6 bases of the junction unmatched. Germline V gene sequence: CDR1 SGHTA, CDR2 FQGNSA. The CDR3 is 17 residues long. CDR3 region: CASSLGLAGGRADTQYF. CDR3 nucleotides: TGTGCCAGCAGCTTAGGCCTAGCGGGAGGGCGCGCAGATACGCAGTATTTT.

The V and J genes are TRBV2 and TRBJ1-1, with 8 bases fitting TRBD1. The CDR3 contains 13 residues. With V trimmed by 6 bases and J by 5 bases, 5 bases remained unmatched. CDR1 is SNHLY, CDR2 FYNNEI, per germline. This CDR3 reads CASRNNRGTEAFF. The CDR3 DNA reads TGTGCCAGCAGGAATAACAGGGGGACTGAAGCTTTCTTT. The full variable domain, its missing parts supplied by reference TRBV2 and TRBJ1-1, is EPEVTQTPSHQVTQMGQEVILRCVPISNHLYFYWYRQILGQKVEFLVSFYNNEISEKSEIFDDQFSVERPDGSNFTLKIRSTKLEDSAMYFCASRNNRGTEAFFGQGTRLTVV.

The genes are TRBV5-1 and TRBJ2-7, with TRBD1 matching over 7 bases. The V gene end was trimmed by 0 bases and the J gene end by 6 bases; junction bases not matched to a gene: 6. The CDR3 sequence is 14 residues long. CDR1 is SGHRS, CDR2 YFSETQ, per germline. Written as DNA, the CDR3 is TGCGCCAGCAGCTTGGCCAGACAGGGTGGCGAGCAGTACTTC. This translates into CASSLARQGGEQYF.

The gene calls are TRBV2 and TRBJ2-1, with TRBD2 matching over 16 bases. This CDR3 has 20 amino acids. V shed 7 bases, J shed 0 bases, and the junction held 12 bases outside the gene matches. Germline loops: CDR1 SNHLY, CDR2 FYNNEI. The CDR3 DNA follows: TGTGCCAGCAAGAAATCCGGGACTAGCGGGAGGGGGAGCTCCTACAATGAGCAGTTCTTC. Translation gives CASKKSGTSGRGSSYNEQFF.

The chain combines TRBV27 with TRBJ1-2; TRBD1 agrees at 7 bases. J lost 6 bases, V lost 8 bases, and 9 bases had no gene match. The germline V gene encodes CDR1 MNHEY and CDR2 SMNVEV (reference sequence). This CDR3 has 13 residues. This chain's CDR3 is CASSRTGPHGYTF. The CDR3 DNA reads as TGTGCCAGCTCCCGGACAGGCCCCCATGGCTACACCTTC.

The DNA of the CDR3 is TGTGCCTGGAGTGTACTCCTCTCTGGAAACACCATATATTTT. Its translation is CAWSVLLSGNTIYF. The chain joins TRBV30 to TRBJ1-3; no clear D gene. Trimming shortened V by 0 bases and J by 0 bases, and 6 bases separated the two germline ends. The CDR3 totals 14 residues. The germline CDR1 and CDR2 sequences are GTSNPN and SVGIG (reference sequence).

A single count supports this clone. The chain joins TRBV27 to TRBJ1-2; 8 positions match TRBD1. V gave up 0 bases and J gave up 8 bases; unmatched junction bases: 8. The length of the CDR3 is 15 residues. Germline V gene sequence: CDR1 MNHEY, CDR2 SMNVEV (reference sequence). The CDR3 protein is CASSLSRIDRGGYTF. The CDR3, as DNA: TGTGCCAGCAGTTTATCGAGAATTGACAGGGGCGGCTACACCTTC.

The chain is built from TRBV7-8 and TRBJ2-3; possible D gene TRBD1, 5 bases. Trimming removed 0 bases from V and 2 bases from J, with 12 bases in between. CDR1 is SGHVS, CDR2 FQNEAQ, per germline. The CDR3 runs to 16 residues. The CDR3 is CASSLAGVQLTDTQYF. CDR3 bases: TGTGCCAGCAGCTTAGCAGGGGTGCAGCTCACAGATACGCAGTATTTT.

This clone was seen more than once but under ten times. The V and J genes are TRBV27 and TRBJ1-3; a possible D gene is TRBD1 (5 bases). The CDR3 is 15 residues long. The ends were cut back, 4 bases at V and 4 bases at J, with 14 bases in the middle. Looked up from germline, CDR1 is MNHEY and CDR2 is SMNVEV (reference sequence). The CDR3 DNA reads TGTGCCAGCAGTTATACGGAGGGGCCCGGAAACACCATATATTTT. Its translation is CASSYTEGPGNTIYF.

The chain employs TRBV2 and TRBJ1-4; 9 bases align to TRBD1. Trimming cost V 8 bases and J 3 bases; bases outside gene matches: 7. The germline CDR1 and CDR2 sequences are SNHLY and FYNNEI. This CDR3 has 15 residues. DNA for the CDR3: TGTGCCAGCGGGGGACAGGGAGGGGCTAATGAAAAACTGTTTTTT. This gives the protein CASGGQGGANEKLFF.

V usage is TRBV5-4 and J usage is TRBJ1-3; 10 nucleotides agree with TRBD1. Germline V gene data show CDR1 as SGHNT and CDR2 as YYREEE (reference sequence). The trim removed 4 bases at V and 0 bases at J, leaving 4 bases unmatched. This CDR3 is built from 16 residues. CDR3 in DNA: TGTGCCAGCAGCGCCCGGGACAGGGGCTCTGGAAACACCATATATTTT. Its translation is CASSARDRGSGNTIYF.

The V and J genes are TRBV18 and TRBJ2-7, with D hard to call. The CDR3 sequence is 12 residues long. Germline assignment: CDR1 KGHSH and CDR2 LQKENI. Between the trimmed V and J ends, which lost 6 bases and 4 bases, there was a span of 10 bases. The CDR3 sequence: CASSEDRYEQYF. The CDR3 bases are TGTGCCAGCTCCGAGGATCGGTACGAGCAGTACTTC.

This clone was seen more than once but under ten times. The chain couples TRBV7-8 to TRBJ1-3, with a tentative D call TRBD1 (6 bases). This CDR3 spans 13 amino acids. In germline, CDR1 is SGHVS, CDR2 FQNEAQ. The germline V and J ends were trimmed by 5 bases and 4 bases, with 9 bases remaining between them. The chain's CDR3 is CASSTGPGNTIYF. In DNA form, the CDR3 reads TGTGCCAGCAGCACAGGGCCCGGAAACACCATATATTTT.

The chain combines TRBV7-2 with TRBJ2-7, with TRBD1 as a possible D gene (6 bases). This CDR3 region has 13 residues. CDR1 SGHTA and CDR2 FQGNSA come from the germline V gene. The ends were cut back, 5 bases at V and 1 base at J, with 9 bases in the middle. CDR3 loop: CASSIDRSYEQYF. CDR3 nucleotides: TGTGCCAGCAGCATAGACAGGTCCTACGAGCAGTACTTC. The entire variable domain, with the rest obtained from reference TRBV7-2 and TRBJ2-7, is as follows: GAGVSQSPSNKVTEKGKDVELRCDPISGHTALYWYRQSLGQGLEFLIYFQGNSAPDKSGLPSDRFSAERTGGSVSTLTIQRTQQEDSAVYLCASSIDRSYEQYFGPGTRLTVT.

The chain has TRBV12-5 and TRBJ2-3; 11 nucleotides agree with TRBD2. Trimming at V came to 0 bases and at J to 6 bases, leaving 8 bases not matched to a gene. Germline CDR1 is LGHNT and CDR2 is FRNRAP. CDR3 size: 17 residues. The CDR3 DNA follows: TGTGCTAGTGGTTTGGTAACACTAGCGGGAGTTCCGGATACGCAGTATTTT. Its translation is CASGLVTLAGVPDTQYF.

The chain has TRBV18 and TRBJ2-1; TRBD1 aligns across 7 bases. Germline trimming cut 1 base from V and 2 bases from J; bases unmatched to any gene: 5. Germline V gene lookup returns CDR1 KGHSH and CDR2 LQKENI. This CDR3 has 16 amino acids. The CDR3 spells CASSPQTGNTYNEQFF. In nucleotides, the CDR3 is TGTGCCAGCTCACCACAGACAGGGAACACCTACAATGAGCAGTTCTTC.

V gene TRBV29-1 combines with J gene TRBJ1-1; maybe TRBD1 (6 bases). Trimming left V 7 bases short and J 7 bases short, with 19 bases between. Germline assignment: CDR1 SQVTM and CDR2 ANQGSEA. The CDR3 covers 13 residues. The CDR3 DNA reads TGCAGCGCCGATGTGACAGGTGGAGGTGAAGCTTTCTTT. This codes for CSADVTGGGEAFF.